Listed below are T cell receptor beta chains from one sample, sequenced in a study of cytomegalovirus exposure and HLA in healthy donors. TCRdb's table, derived via immunoSEQ multiplex PCR, lists solely in-frame clones and lacks some. The profile shows about 200,000 clones, around 79% of them singletons. The sample comprised PBMCs. Receptors originate from a male donor in good health and CMV-seropositive. Both conserved end residues are part of each CDR3. A D gene is named only where the DNA matches it firmly. Size is omitted from some rows. Given values are once, few, many or a class for expanded clones.

v_gene	j_gene	d_gene	abundance	CDR3aa	CDR3nt
TRBV7-9	TRBJ1-5	.	.	CASSLDSSPGQPQHF	TGTGCCAGCAGCCTTGACTCTTCCCCTGGTCAGCCCCAGCATTTT
TRBV11-3	TRBJ1-1	.	once	CASSLGPYRGNSEAFF	TGTGCCAGCAGCTTAGGGCCGTATAGGGGTAACTCTGAAGCTTTCTTT
TRBV11-3	TRBJ2-3	TRBD2	.	CASSLGQREGTDTQYF	TGTGCCAGCAGCTTAGGGCAGCGGGAGGGCACAGATACGCAGTATTTT
TRBV19	TRBJ2-5	TRBD2	.	CASTPSRLAGALGETQYF	TGTGCCAGTACCCCGTCCCGACTAGCGGGAGCGCTAGGAGAGACCCAGTACTTC
TRBV9	TRBJ1-1	TRBD1	.	CASSKQGGNTEAFF	TGTGCCAGCAGCAAACAGGGGGGGAACACTGAAGCTTTCTTT
TRBV6-5	TRBJ2-7	TRBD1	.	CASSTGTGVHEQYF	TGTGCCAGCAGCACCGGGACAGGGGTGCACGAGCAGTACTTC
TRBV2	TRBJ2-2	TRBD1	.	CASSILQGTNIGELFF	TGTGCCAGCAGCATCTTACAGGGGACGAACATCGGGGAGCTGTTTTTT
TRBV7-3	TRBJ2-1	TRBD2	.	CASSRREGYNEQFF	TGTGCCAGCAGCCGGCGGGAGGGCTACAATGAGCAGTTCTTC
TRBV7-8	TRBJ2-7	.	once	CASSLAGGLEQYF	TGTGCCAGCAGCTTAGCGGGGGGGCTAGAGCAGTACTTC
TRBV7-3	TRBJ2-3	.	.	CASSPRGGADTQYF	TGTGCCAGCAGCCCGAGGGGGGGAGCAGATACGCAGTATTTT
TRBV7-9	TRBJ1-2	.	.	CASSTRTANYGYTF	TGTGCCAGCAGCACCCGGACAGCTAACTATGGCTACACCTTC
TRBV5-1	TRBJ2-2	.	.	CASSMGDMSGELFF	TGCGCCAGCAGTATGGGGGACATGTCCGGGGAGCTGTTTTTT
TRBV21-1	TRBJ2-3	.	.	CASSTNRKRRMGQSTDTQYF	TGTGCCAGCAGCACTAATAGAAAGCGAAGGATGGGACAGAGCACAGATACGCAGTATTTT
TRBV14	TRBJ1-6	.	once	CASSHLRENSPLHF	TGTGCCAGCAGCCACTTGAGGGAGAATTCACCCCTCCACTTT
TRBV9	TRBJ2-2	TRBD1	.	CASSVGARGSGTGELFF	TGTGCCAGCAGCGTAGGAGCCAGGGGGAGCGGCACCGGGGAGCTGTTTTTT
TRBV7-2	TRBJ1-1	.	.	CASSLGQVGTEAFF	TGTGCCAGCAGCTTAGGTCAGGTTGGCACTGAAGCTTTCTTT
TRBV6-5	TRBJ1-5	TRBD1	.	CASSEGQSNQPQHF	TGTGCCAGCAGTGAGGGACAGAGCAATCAGCCCCAGCATTTT
TRBV19	TRBJ2-7	TRBD1	.	CASSGTGTVIYEQYF	TGTGCCAGTAGTGGAACCGGGACAGTCATCTACGAGCAGTACTTC
TRBV6-6	TRBJ2-5	.	.	CASSYSRNAETQYF	TGTGCCAGCAGTTACTCGAGGAACGCTGAGACCCAGTACTTC
TRBV6-5	TRBJ1-2	.	.	CASSYQGIHYGYTF	TGTGCCAGCAGTTATCAGGGAATCCACTATGGCTACACCTTC
TRBV6-1	TRBJ2-1	.	.	CASSAGTYNEQFF	TGTGCCAGCAGTGCCGGGACTTACAATGAGCAGTTCTTC
TRBV15	TRBJ2-7	TRBD1	once	CATSNSPMTGRKQYF	TGTGCCACCAGCAATTCCCCTATGACAGGGCGAAAGCAGTACTTC
TRBV18	TRBJ2-1	.	.	CASSPQTGTTYNEQFF	TGTGCCAGCTCACCACAAACAGGGACAACCTACAATGAGCAGTTCTTC
TRBV19	TRBJ1-6	.	.	CASTHRQEDNSPLHF	TGTGCCAGTACCCATCGACAGGAGGATAATTCACCCCTCCACTTT
TRBV5-6	TRBJ1-2	.	.	CASSAKDTRFNGYTF	TGTGCCAGCAGCGCCAAGGACACTCGTTTCAATGGCTACACCTTC
TRBV6-8	TRBJ2-5	TRBD2	once	CASREETSGAETQYF	TGTGCCAGCAGAGAAGAGACTAGCGGAGCGGAGACCCAGTACTTC
TRBV6-4	TRBJ1-2	TRBD1	once	CASSDSNRGDYTF	TGTGCCAGCAGTGACTCGAACAGGGGAGACTACACCTTC
TRBV14	TRBJ2-5	.	.	CASSQVTGAGAKETQYF	TGTGCCAGCAGCCAAGTAACGGGGGCGGGAGCGAAAGAGACCCAGTACTTC
TRBV25-1	TRBJ1-5	TRBD1	once	CASSETGVGSNQPQHF	TGTGCCAGCAGTGAGACAGGGGTAGGGAGCAATCAGCCCCAGCATTTT
TRBV19	TRBJ2-3	TRBD2	.	CASSTLAGGSLNTDTQYF	TGTGCCAGTAGTACACTAGCGGGAGGGAGTTTAAACACAGATACGCAGTATTTT
TRBV9	TRBJ2-2	.	.	CASSPRGEGQVAGELFF	TGTGCCAGCAGCCCCCGGGGGGAGGGACAGGTAGCCGGGGAGCTGTTTTTT
TRBV7-2	TRBJ2-1	TRBD2	.	CASSYDGLATDEQFF	TGTGCCAGCAGCTACGATGGACTAGCAACCGATGAGCAGTTCTTC
TRBV6-5	TRBJ1-1	.	.	CASTRRGGYTEAFF	TGTGCCAGCACTCGAAGGGGTGGATACACTGAAGCTTTCTTT
TRBV13	TRBJ2-2	.	.	CASSLQVKGTGELFF	TGTGCCAGCAGCTTACAGGTCAAAGGCACCGGGGAGCTGTTTTTT
TRBV30	TRBJ2-5	.	.	CAWNFAGETQYF	TGTGCCTGGAACTTTGCGGGAGAGACCCAGTACTTC
TRBV5-1	TRBJ2-1	.	.	CASSFFTLSSYNEQFF	TGCGCCAGCAGCTTCTTTACGCTTAGCTCCTACAATGAGCAGTTCTTC
TRBV10-1	TRBJ2-1	.	.	CASSVQSGVGYNEQFF	TGCGCCAGCAGTGTCCAGTCGGGAGTGGGTTACAATGAGCAGTTCTTC
TRBV9	TRBJ2-5	TRBD1	.	CASSVGTGGSRGETQYF	TGTGCCAGCAGCGTAGGCACAGGGGGCAGTAGAGGCGAGACCCAGTACTTC
TRBV2	TRBJ2-7	TRBD2	once	CASSDDSGVYEQYF	TGTGCCAGCAGTGATGATAGCGGGGTTTACGAGCAGTACTTC
TRBV7-2	TRBJ2-7	.	.	CASSLAGSQGYEQYF	TGTGCCAGCAGCTTAGCGGGGTCCCAGGGCTACGAGCAGTACTTC